The rows below give T cell receptor beta chains drawn from one sample of a study of blood T cell repertoires in COVID-19. Assay used: immunoSEQ multiplex PCR; TCRdb lists only in-frame clones, some missing. The repertoire holds about 160,000 clones, with about four fifths as singletons. Input material: peripheral blood. Receptors originate from an older woman with COVID-19, enrolled during active disease. CDR3s include the opening cysteine and the closing phenylalanine or tryptophan. D genes are given only for firm matches. Clone size is not always given. Where it is, it says once, few, many or a class for expanded clones.

abundance	v_gene	j_gene	d_gene	CDR3nt	CDR3aa
few	TRBV6-1	TRBJ2-5	-	TGTGCCAGCAGTTATGCGGGAATGGAGCAGACCCAGTACTTC	CASSYAGMEQTQYF
-	TRBV11-2	TRBJ1-2	TRBD1	TGTGCCAGCAGCTTAGACCCACTACGGCCGGGACAGACCTCCTTC	CASSLDPLRPGQTSF
-	TRBV28	TRBJ2-3	TRBD1	TGTGCCAGCAGCACGTGGACAGGGAAAACAGATACGCAGTATTTT	CASSTWTGKTDTQYF
-	TRBV7-8	TRBJ1-5	TRBD1	TGTGCCAGCAGCTTGGGGACAGGGGTCGATTATAGCAATCAGCCCCAGCATTTT	CASSLGTGVDYSNQPQHF
-	TRBV6-2/TRBV6-3	TRBJ2-4	-	TGTGCCAGCAGTTACACCCCCCCTCCGGGCAGGGTAAACATTCAGTACTTC	CASSYTPPPGRVNIQYF
-	TRBV5-1	TRBJ2-2	TRBD2	TGCGCCAGCAGCCTACTAGCGGGAGACACCGGGGAGCTGTTTTTT	CASSLLAGDTGELFF
-	TRBV7-9	TRBJ2-1	-	TGTGCCAGCAGCCCCATTACAGGTTACAATGAGCAGTTCTTC	CASSPITGYNEQFF
-	TRBV7-2	TRBJ2-1	TRBD2	TGTGCCAGCAGCGAAACTAGCGGGGGGAGGCAGTTCTTC	CASSETSGGRQFF
-	TRBV5-1	TRBJ1-1	-	TGCGCCAGCAGCCAACAGGAATCACGCACTGAAGCTTTCTTT	CASSQQESRTEAFF
-	TRBV7-2	TRBJ2-7	TRBD2	TGTGCCAGCAGCCCACGGACTAGCGGGAGCTTCATCTACTTC	CASSPRTSGSFIYF
once	TRBV5-1	TRBJ2-5	-	TGCGCCAGCAGCTTAAATGCGGGTGCCGAAGGGGAGACCCAGTACTTC	CASSLNAGAEGETQYF
-	TRBV7-9	TRBJ1-5	TRBD1	TGTGCCAGCAGTTCCGGGACAGGGGGGTCGTCCAATCAGCCCCAGCATTTT	CASSSGTGGSSNQPQHF
-	TRBV7-2	TRBJ2-3	TRBD2	TGTGCCAGCAGCCGTGGACTAGACACAGATACGCAGTATTTT	CASSRGLDTDTQYF
-	TRBV7-9	TRBJ1-2	TRBD1	TGTGCCAGCACTGGACAGGGCTATGGCTACACCTTC	CASTGQGYGYTF
-	TRBV7-6	TRBJ1-1	-	TGTGCCAGCAGCTTTGACAGTAACACTGAAGCTTTCTTT	CASSFDSNTEAFF
-	TRBV28	TRBJ1-2	-	TGTGCCAGCAGTGCCGCGGGGGGAAACTATGGCTACACCTTC	CASSAAGGNYGYTF
few	TRBV29-1	TRBJ2-7	-	TGCAGCGTAGAGGGAGGTAGTATAAACGAGCAGTACTTC	CSVEGGSINEQYF
-	TRBV12-3/TRBV12-4	TRBJ1-1	-	TGTGCCAGCAGTTTATCACTGGACACTGAAGCTTTCTTT	CASSLSLDTEAFF
-	TRBV5-1	TRBJ2-5	-	TGCGCCAGCAGCCCAGGACAGCAAGAGACCCAGTACTTC	CASSPGQQETQYF
-	TRBV19	TRBJ1-1	-	TGTGCCAGTAGTAGCGACAGAGACGCGAACACTGAAGCTTTCTTT	CASSSDRDANTEAFF
-	TRBV9	TRBJ2-2	-	TGTGCCAGCAGCGTAGTCCAGGGCACCGGGGAGCTGTTTTTT	CASSVVQGTGELFF
few	TRBV28	TRBJ1-1	-	TGTGCCAGCAGTTTAGTCAGGGTAGAGAACACTGAAGCTTTCTTT	CASSLVRVENTEAFF
-	TRBV12-3/TRBV12-4	TRBJ1-6	TRBD1	TGTGCCAGCAGTCCCAGGGGGCCACCCCTCCACTTT	CASSPRGPPLHF
-	TRBV28	TRBJ1-2	-	TGTGCCAGCAGTTTTCGGGGGGCGGGCCGCTGGACCTTC	CASSFRGAGRWTF
-	TRBV7-2	TRBJ2-2	TRBD1	TGTGCCAGCAGCCGGACAGGGGTGGGCGGGGAGCTGTTTTTT	CASSRTGVGGELFF
-	TRBV7-9	TRBJ1-1	TRBD1	TGTGCCAGCAGCCGGGACAGTGGGTCTGCTTTCTTT	CASSRDSGSAFF
-	TRBV6-5	TRBJ1-5	-	TGTGCCAGCAGCCAGACTCTTTCCGGCAATCAGCCCCAGCATTTT	CASSQTLSGNQPQHF
-	TRBV6-5	TRBJ1-5	-	TGTGCCGCTACCGGGAGGGTCGCTAAAGATCAGCCCCAGCATTTT	CAATGRVAKDQPQHF
-	TRBV3-1/TRBV3-2	TRBJ2-4	-	TGTGCCAGCAGCCATTCCGGAGGGAACATTCAGTACTTC	CASSHSGGNIQYF
-	TRBV5-4	TRBJ1-2	-	TGTGCCAGCAGCCTACCAGGAGGCGCCAGTGGCTACACCTTC	CASSLPGGASGYTF
few	TRBV6-2/TRBV6-3	TRBJ2-1	TRBD2	TGTGCCAGCAGCCCTAGCGGGAGTCGGTCCTACAATGAGCAGTTCTTC	CASSPSGSRSYNEQFF
-	TRBV5-4	TRBJ2-2	TRBD2	TGTGCCAGCAGCCTCCCAATGGGACTACCGAACACCGGGGAGCTGTTTTTT	CASSLPMGLPNTGELFF
-	TRBV7-9	TRBJ2-2	TRBD1	TGTGCCAGCAACCCTACAGGGGCCACCTTGAACACCGGGGAGCTGTTTTTT	CASNPTGATLNTGELFF
-	TRBV5-1	TRBJ2-1	TRBD2	TGCGCCAGCAGTATCCCGGGACTAGCGGGAGGGCCGACCCCCAATGAGCAGTTCTTC	CASSIPGLAGGPTPNEQFF
-	TRBV6-1	TRBJ1-1	-	TGTGCCAGCAGTGAATTTCTGGTGGGGGCTGGGTCTGAAGCTTTCTTT	CASSEFLVGAGSEAFF
-	TRBV28	TRBJ1-5	-	TGTGCCAGCAGCTGGGGCAAATCGAGCAATCAGCCCCAGCATTTT	CASSWGKSSNQPQHF
-	TRBV2	TRBJ1-3	TRBD1	TGTGCCAGCAGGTCAGACAGGGGGCCTGGAAACACCATATATTTT	CASRSDRGPGNTIYF
-	TRBV7-8	TRBJ2-4	-	TGTGCCAGCAGCTCCAGTTTAGGAGGGACAGAAGCCAAAAACATTCAGTACTTC	CASSSSLGGTEAKNIQYF
many	TRBV24-1	TRBJ1-2	TRBD1	TGTGCCACCAGTGAGGATGGGACAGGGGAGATGCGGGGCTACACCTTC	CATSEDGTGEMRGYTF
few	TRBV6-5	TRBJ2-7	-	TGTGCCAGCAGCCTCGGTACCTACGAGCAGTACTTC	CASSLGTYEQYF
-	TRBV2	TRBJ2-1	TRBD2	TGTGCCAGCAGCGAGACTAGCGGGAGGGCCTACAATGAGCAGTTCTTC	CASSETSGRAYNEQFF
-	TRBV18	TRBJ2-7	-	TGTGCCAGCTCACCTTTCCCGGGAGGGGGCATCGACGAGCAGTACTTC	CASSPFPGGGIDEQYF
-	TRBV10-3	TRBJ2-6	-	TGTGCCATCAGTGATGGAGGGACTGGGGCCAACGTCCTGACTTTC	CAISDGGTGANVLTF
-	TRBV5-8	TRBJ2-2	TRBD2	TGTGCCAGCAGCGGACTAGCAAGTGATACCGGGGAGCTGTTTTTT	CASSGLASDTGELFF
-	TRBV2	TRBJ2-1	-	TGTGCCAGCAGTGAGAGAAGCTCCTACAATGAGCAGTTCTTC	CASSERSSYNEQFF
-	TRBV9	TRBJ1-5	TRBD1	TGTGCCAGCAGAAGATCCCCGACAGGGCCCCCCGGGCCCCAGCATTTT	CASRRSPTGPPGPQHF
once	TRBV7-9	TRBJ2-7	-	TGTGCCAGCAGCCTAGAGGGGGACGGGCAGTACTTC	CASSLEGDGQYF
-	TRBV5-1	TRBJ2-2	TRBD1	TGCGCCAGCAGCCCGGACAGGGGCACCGGGGAGCTGTTTTTT	CASSPDRGTGELFF
-	TRBV6-5	TRBJ2-3	-	TGTGCCAGCAGGGACAGAGGCACAGATACGCAGTATTTT	CASRDRGTDTQYF
-	TRBV4-3	TRBJ2-4	-	TGCGCCAGCAGCCAAGATCCGGGACTAGCCAAAAACATTCAGTACTTC	CASSQDPGLAKNIQYF
-	TRBV5-1	TRBJ2-1	-	TGCGCCAGCAGCTTGGTCAGCTACAATGAGCAGTTCTTC	CASSLVSYNEQFF
-	TRBV9	TRBJ1-3	TRBD1	TGTGCCAGCAGCTCGGGGGACAGTGGAGTCACCATATATTTT	CASSSGDSGVTIYF
-	TRBV18	TRBJ1-3	-	TGTGCCAGCTCACCAATGGACAGACCTCTGGGGGACACCATATATTTT	CASSPMDRPLGDTIYF
-	TRBV9	TRBJ1-6	-	TGTGCCAGCAGCGTAGGGACACCTAATTCACCCCTCCACTTT	CASSVGTPNSPLHF